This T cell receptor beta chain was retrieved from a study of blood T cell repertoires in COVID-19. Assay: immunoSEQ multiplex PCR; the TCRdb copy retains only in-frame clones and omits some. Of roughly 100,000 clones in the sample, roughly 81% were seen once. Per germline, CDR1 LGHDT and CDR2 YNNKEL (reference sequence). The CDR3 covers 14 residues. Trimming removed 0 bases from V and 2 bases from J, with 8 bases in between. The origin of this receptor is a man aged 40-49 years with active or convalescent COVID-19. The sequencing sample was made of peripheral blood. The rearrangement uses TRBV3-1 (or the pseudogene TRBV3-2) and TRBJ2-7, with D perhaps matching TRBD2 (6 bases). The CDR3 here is CASSQDTGAYEQYF. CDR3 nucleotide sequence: TGTGCCAGCAGCCAAGATACGGGAGCCTACGAGCAGTACTTC.